The T cell receptor beta chain described here comes from a study of immune evolution from preneoplasia to lung adenocarcinoma. Broader study findings: From normal lung to invasive adenocarcinoma, top clone frequencies appeared to decrease. Normal lung had highest clonality; later lesions appeared denser, more diverse.

This clone was counted only a few times. The antigen is undetermined. Profiling relied on immunoSEQ multiplex PCR, and the TCRdb table lists in-frame clones only, not all of them. The sample holds some 3,900 clones, less than 80% seen once. The CDR3 is 13 residues long. V was cut by 8 bases and J by 0 bases, with 8 bases left in between. CDR1 SNHLY and CDR2 FYNNEI come from the germline V gene. The chain links TRBV2 to TRBJ2-1, with D hard to call. The sequenced material came from FFPE minimally invasive lung adenocarcinoma tissue. This receptor was identified in a person aged 70 to 80 with lung adenocarcinoma. DNA for the CDR3: TGTGCCAGCTGTCCTACCTCCTACAATGAGCAGTTCTTC. Its translation is CASCPTSYNEQFF.